This is a list of T cell receptor beta chains from one sample in a study of early T cells in non-severe SARS-CoV-2 infection. TCRdb reprocessed the 5' RACE reads with MiXCR, giving one entry per CDR3 protein. Of roughly 86,000 distinct CDR3 sequences listed, 6% to 7% are singletons. Sequenced sample: whole blood. Every receptor here comes from an adult who was a healthcare worker with PCR-confirmed SARS-CoV-2 infection or an uninfected control (not recorded which). The CDR3 runs from the conserved cysteine through the conserved F or W. Fields, in order: J gene, V gene, D gene, clone size, CDR3 protein, CDR3 DNA. D genes are given only for firm matches. Not all rows give a size; the values are once, few, many and, for expanded clones, a class.

TRBJ2-7	TRBV25-1	TRBD1	many	CASSDGQGVNEQYF	TGTGCCAGCAGTGACGGGCAGGGGGTGAACGAGCAGTACTTC
TRBJ2-5	TRBV11-2	NA	many	CASSLGQETQYF	TGTGCCAGCAGCTTAGGCCAAGAGACCCAGTACTTC
TRBJ1-5	TRBV29-1	NA	NA	CSVADGGNQPQHF	TGCAGCGTAGCGGACGGCGGCAATCAGCCCCAGCATTTT
TRBJ2-2	TRBV23-1	NA	many	CASSFGRKPYLHNTGELFF	TGCGCCAGCAGTTTCGGACGAAAACCCTACCTACACAACACCGGGGAGCTGTTTTTT
TRBJ1-5	TRBV6-6	TRBD1	few	CASSSGQGSLSNQPQHF	TGTGCCAGCAGCTCCGGACAGGGTAGCCTGAGCAATCAGCCCCAGCATTTT
TRBJ1-6	TRBV25-1	NA	NA	CASSELLGVNSPLHF	TGTGCCAGCAGTGAACTCTTGGGAGTGAATTCACCCCTCCACTTT
TRBJ1-2	TRBV3-1	NA	many	CASSLQGYGYTF	TGTGCCAGCAGCCTACAGGGCTATGGCTACACCTTC
TRBJ2-3	TRBV11-2	NA	NA	CASSSEGNGADTQYF	TGTGCCAGCAGCTCCGAGGGGAATGGGGCAGATACGCAGTATTTT
TRBJ2-2	TRBV28	TRBD1	many	CASSAPGTGTGELFF	TGTGCCAGCAGTGCCCCCGGGACAGGGACCGGGGAGCTGTTTTTT
TRBJ1-1	TRBV6-2/TRBV6-3	NA	many	CASSGQMNTEAFF	TGTGCCAGCAGCGGACAGATGAACACTGAAGCTTTCTTT
TRBJ2-3	TRBV20-1	NA	many	CSAIRPDTDTQYF	TGCAGTGCTATTCGGCCAGACACAGATACGCAGTATTTT
TRBJ1-2	TRBV29-1	TRBD1	many	CSVGQPSPSYGYTF	TGCAGCGTGGGACAGCCTAGCCCCTCCTATGGCTACACCTTC
TRBJ2-4	TRBV6-1	TRBD1	few	CASSAPGQGSNIQYF	TGTGCCAGCAGTGCCCCGGGACAGGGGAGCAACATTCAGTACTTC
TRBJ1-1	TRBV5-4	NA	many	CASTPLQMNTEAFF	TGTGCCAGCACCCCGCTACAGATGAACACTGAAGCTTTCTTT
TRBJ1-2	TRBV21-1	NA	NA	CASSSQAGGDYGYTF	TGTGCCAGCAGCAGTCAGGCAGGGGGAGACTATGGCTACACCTTC
TRBJ2-7	TRBV10-3	NA	NA	CAISANRAEQYF	TGTGCCATCAGTGCGAACAGGGCCGAGCAGTACTTC
TRBJ1-1	TRBV29-1	TRBD1	few	CSGRNTGAGNTEAFF	TGCAGCGGACGAAACACAGGGGCGGGGAACACTGAAGCTTTCTTT
TRBJ1-6	TRBV18	NA	once	CASSPSGQENSPFHF	TGTGCCAGCTCACCATCCGGGCAGGAAAATTCACCCTTCCACTTC
TRBJ1-4	TRBV20-1	NA	many	CSATVGGATNEKLFF	TGCAGTGCTACGGTGGGAGGCGCAACTAATGAAAAACTGTTTTTT
TRBJ2-7	TRBV20-1	TRBD1	few	CSARALGQATYEQYF	TGCAGTGCTAGAGCCTTGGGACAGGCAACCTACGAGCAGTACTTC
TRBJ2-1	TRBV20-1	NA	NA	CSASLSGPVGNEQFF	TGCAGTGCGAGCCTTAGCGGCCCGGTCGGCAATGAGCAGTTCTTC
TRBJ1-1	TRBV27	TRBD1	few	CASSPNRGRTLNEAFF	TGTGCCAGCAGTCCAAACAGGGGGCGCACACTTAATGAAGCTTTCTTT
TRBJ2-2	TRBV3-1	TRBD1	many	CASSPRDRGTGELFF	TGTGCCAGCAGCCCCCGGGACAGGGGGACCGGGGAGCTGTTTTTT
TRBJ1-5	TRBV4-3	NA	NA	CASSQDQGKWPQHF	TGCGCCAGCAGCCAAGATCAAGGTAAATGGCCCCAGCATTTT
TRBJ1-2	TRBV20-1	NA	many	CSARDLLGSYTF	TGCAGTGCTAGAGACCTCCTCGGGAGCTACACCTTC
TRBJ1-2	TRBV7-8	NA	many	CASSSPRGLANYGYTF	TGTGCCAGCAGCTCCCCGCGGGGACTTGCTAACTATGGCTACACCTTC
TRBJ1-1	TRBV6-5	NA	few	CASSYSPGLGEAFF	TGTGCCAGCAGTTACTCTCCAGGGTTGGGTGAAGCTTTCTTT
TRBJ2-6	TRBV3-1	NA	few	CASSQVLAGANVLTF	TGTGCCAGCAGCCAAGTTTTAGCTGGGGCCAACGTCCTGACTTTC
TRBJ2-7	TRBV6-1	TRBD1	many	CASSEALNTGGRREQYF	TGTGCCAGCAGTGAAGCTCTGAATACAGGGGGGCGGAGAGAGCAGTACTTC
TRBJ2-7	TRBV12-3/TRBV12-4	TRBD2	NA	CASSRTSGKHEQYF	TGTGCCAGCAGCCGGACTAGCGGGAAGCACGAGCAGTACTTC
TRBJ1-2	TRBV6-6	TRBD1	many	CASSYPKDRPGDGYTF	TGTGCCAGCAGTTACCCGAAGGACAGGCCAGGGGATGGCTACACCTTC
TRBJ2-1	TRBV3-1	NA	many	CASSQHPYNEQFF	TGTGCCAGCAGCCAACACCCCTACAATGAGCAGTTCTTC
TRBJ2-1	TRBV29-1	NA	few	CSVVGGRSLYNEQFF	TGCAGCGTTGTAGGCGGTCGTTCGTTATACAATGAGCAGTTCTTC
TRBJ2-7	TRBV7-9	NA	many	CASSLGANEQYF	TGTGCCAGCAGCTTGGGGGCCAACGAGCAGTACTTC
TRBJ2-7	TRBV10-2	NA	many	CASSDLTRSYEQYF	TGCGCCAGCAGTGATTTGACACGTTCCTACGAGCAGTACTTC
TRBJ2-5	TRBV28	TRBD2	few	CASSFTSGGAFQETQYF	TGTGCCAGCAGTTTCACTAGCGGGGGGGCCTTTCAAGAGACCCAGTACTTC
TRBJ2-3	TRBV12-3/TRBV12-4	NA	many	CASSTDPPGVTSTDTQYF	TGTGCCAGCTCGACTGATCCCCCGGGGGTGACTAGCACAGATACGCAGTATTTT
TRBJ2-3	TRBV5-1	TRBD1	NA	CASSLGQGVVTQYF	TGCGCCAGCAGCCTGGGACAGGGGGTGGTTACGCAGTATTTT